Here is one T cell receptor (beta chain) with its context. Measured with immunoSEQ multiplex PCR; TCRdb has only the in-frame clones, and not every one. The table shows 200,000 to 250,000 clones, with 75% to 90% occurring only once. The source of the sample is a study of blood T cell repertoires in COVID-19. Study information: Nucleic acid was either cDNA or gDNA, and it came from T cells, B-cell-depleted T cells, or PBMCs.

Germline V CDR1 and CDR2: GTSNPN, SVGIG (reference sequence). The CDR3 is 14 amino acids. The V and J ends lost 1 base and 4 bases respectively, with 13 bases between them. The TCR originated in a woman between 65 and 79 years old with active or convalescent COVID-19. The sample taken for sequencing was peripheral blood. The chain employs TRBV30 and TRBJ1-1; TRBD1 is a possible D gene (5 bases). CDR3 nucleotide sequence: TGTGCCTGGAGTGAATGGACAACGGGCACTGAAGCTTTCTTT. It is translated as CAWSEWTTGTEAFF.